The 26 T cell receptor beta chains below all came from one sample that was sequenced in a study of blood T cell repertoires in COVID-19. Only in-frame clones appear in the TCRdb table, and some are missing; sequencing was by immunoSEQ multiplex PCR. The sample carries under 150,000 clones, 84% recorded once. The sample comprised peripheral blood. The receptor source for this set is a human donor in a cohort sampled during active COVID-19.

The chain is built from TRBV19 and TRBJ2-1, with a possible D match to TRBD1 (6 bases). Germline V lookup: CDR1 LNHDA, CDR2 SQIVND (reference sequence). This CDR3 spans 14 amino acids. Trimming took off 5 bases at V and 4 bases at J, with 12 bases between the two ends. CDR3 residues: CASSPRDNYNEQFF. CDR3 sequence (DNA): TGTGCCAGTAGTCCCCGGGACAATTACAATGAGCAGTTCTTC.

The chain recombines TRBV5-1 with TRBJ2-2; D not resolved. There are 13 residues in the CDR3. V was trimmed by 2 bases and J by 3 bases, leaving 5 bases between them. Germline-derived CDR1 and CDR2 are SGHRS and YFSETQ. CDR3 amino acids: CASSFSYTGELFF. CDR3 nucleotide sequence: TGCGCCAGCAGCTTTTCGTACACCGGGGAGCTGTTTTTT.

The V and J genes are TRBV6-5 and TRBJ1-1, with 8 bases lining up with TRBD1. The CDR3 runs 14 residues. The junction had 13 bases not matched to a gene; V was cut back by 8 bases and J by 8 bases. The V gene's germline CDR1 is MNHEY and CDR2 SVGAGI. The CDR3, as DNA: TGTGCCAGCGTCTGGACAGGGTCAAAGTCCGAAGCTTTCTTT. Encoded protein: CASVWTGSKSEAFF.

The gene calls are TRBV4-2 and TRBJ1-5, with D possibly matching TRBD1 (6 bases). The ends were cut back, 1 base at V and 2 bases at J, with 9 bases in the middle. The CDR3 covers 15 residues. Looked up from germline, CDR1 is LGHNA and CDR2 is YNFKEQ. The CDR3 loop is CASSQGSGGNQPQHF. The CDR3 nucleotides read TGTGCCAGCAGCCAAGGCTCAGGGGGCAATCAGCCCCAGCATTTT.

In nucleotides, the CDR3 is TGTGCCTGGAGTCTAGCGGGGGGGCCGGGAGATACGCAGTATTTT. Its protein is CAWSLAGGPGDTQYF. The chain combines TRBV30 with TRBJ2-3, with 12 bases that match TRBD2. V shed 2 bases and J 5 bases; nucleotides not matched to a gene: 5. In germline, CDR1 is GTSNPN, CDR2 SVGIG (reference sequence). This CDR3 comprises 15 residues. Supplemented by reference TRBV30 and TRBJ2-3, the full variable domain reads SQTIHQWPATLVQPVGSPLSLECTVEGTSNPNLYWYRQAAGRGLQLLFYSVGIGQISSEVPQNLSASRPQDRQFILSSKKLLLSDSGFYLCAWSLAGGPGDTQYFGPGTRLTVL.

The chain employs TRBV5-1 and TRBJ2-3, with TRBD1 matching over 10 bases. CDR3 length equals 16 residues. In germline, CDR1 is SGHRS, CDR2 YFSETQ. J was trimmed by 4 bases and V by 3 bases; bases with no gene match: 8. The CDR3: CASSYATGGISDTQYF. CDR3 DNA sequence: TGCGCCAGCAGCTACGCGACAGGGGGCATCTCAGATACGCAGTATTTT.

This chain links TRBV7-2 with TRBJ1-5; 9 nucleotides match TRBD1. Losses at the gene ends were 5 bases for V and 2 bases for J; bases not matched to a gene: 1. The CDR3 loop spans 14 amino acids. The germline CDR1 and CDR2 sequences are SGHTA and FQGNSA. This CDR3 is CASSRTGGNQPQHF. The CDR3 DNA is TGTGCCAGCAGCCGGACAGGGGGCAATCAGCCCCAGCATTTT.

The chain recombines TRBV4-1 with TRBJ2-5, with TRBD1 as a possible D gene (5 bases). Looked up from germline, CDR1 is MGHRA and CDR2 is YSYEKL. Trimming took 0 bases from V and 0 from J, leaving 11 bases between them. There are 16 residues in the CDR3. In DNA, the CDR3 is TGCGCCAGCAGCCAAGACAGGAGACAGTACCAAGAGACCCAGTACTTC. Its translation: CASSQDRRQYQETQYF.

This chain uses TRBV18 with TRBJ2-2; TRBD1 matches at 7 bases. V lost 3 bases to trimming and J lost 0 bases; unmatched junction nucleotides: 7. Germline CDR1 is KGHSH and CDR2 is LQKENI. This CDR3 has 17 amino acids. As DNA, the CDR3 is TGTGCCAGCTCACCTTCACAGGGGATTACGAACACCGGGGAGCTGTTTTTT. Translating gives CASSPSQGITNTGELFF. The variable domain in full, completed from reference TRBV18 and TRBJ2-2, reads NAGVMQNPRHLVRRRGQEARLRCSPMKGHSHVYWYRQLPEEGLKFMVYLQKENIIDESGMPKERFSAEFPKEGPSILRIQQVVRGDSAAYFCASSPSQGITNTGELFFGEGSRLTVL.

The rearrangement uses TRBV5-1 and TRBJ1-2; 9 bases are shared with TRBD1. Germline loops: CDR1 SGHRS, CDR2 YFSETQ. Trimming at V came to 6 bases and at J to 3 bases, leaving 9 bases not matched to a gene. The CDR3 has 15 amino acids. The CDR3 loop is CASNPGQGRDYGYTF. DNA for the CDR3: TGCGCCAGCAATCCGGGACAGGGAAGGGACTATGGCTACACCTTC.

V is TRBV10-3 and J is TRBJ2-7; D possibly corresponds to TRBD2 (6 bases). V was pared by 8 bases and J by 0 bases, with 11 bases between. The CDR3 length is 13 residues. Germline loops: CDR1 ENHRY, CDR2 SYGVKD. The CDR3 nucleotides read TGTGCCATCGGGGGGTCGGGCTCCTACGAGCAGTACTTC. It is translated as CAIGGSGSYEQYF.

This clone was seen a few times. The chain recombines TRBV19 with TRBJ1-5, with 7 bases fitting TRBD1. The CDR3 runs to 14 residues. The germline V gene has CDR1 LNHDA and CDR2 SQIVND (reference sequence). The junction had 1 base not matched to a gene; V was cut back by 1 base and J by 4 bases. The CDR3 DNA is TGTGCCAGTAGTATAGCACAGGGGAATCAGCCCCAGCATTTT. It specifies CASSIAQGNQPQHF.

Notes on this clone: The sample contains more than one DNA sequence encoding this CDR3. The chain carries TRBV6-5 and TRBJ2-2, with TRBD2 identical over 10 bases. V was pared by 2 bases and J by 5 bases, with 2 bases of the junction left unmatched. This CDR3 is built from 15 residues. CDR1 is MNHEY, CDR2 SVGAGI, per germline. Here the CDR3 reads CASSYSGGGTGELFF. In DNA form, the CDR3 reads TGTGCCAGCAGTTACAGCGGGGGGGGAACCGGGGAGCTGTTTTTT.

The chain combines TRBV19 with TRBJ1-5, with D perhaps TRBD1 (6 bases). This CDR3 has 14 residues. Trimming pared 7 bases from V and 4 bases from J, leaving 14 bases between. Germline V CDR1 and CDR2: LNHDA, SQIVND (reference sequence). The CDR3 sequence: CASTPGRGNQPQHF. CDR3 sequence (DNA): TGTGCCAGTACCCCCGGAAGGGGGAATCAGCCCCAGCATTTT.

The chain recombines TRBV4-2 with TRBJ2-7; tentative D call: TRBD1 (6 bases). Between the trimmed V and J ends, which lost 0 bases and 3 bases, there was a span of 9 bases. CDR1 is LGHNA, CDR2 YNFKEQ, per germline. The CDR3 consists of 14 residues. In DNA, the CDR3 is TGTGCCAGCAGCCAAGACAGGGGCTTCTACGAGCAGTACTTC. Protein sequence: CASSQDRGFYEQYF.

This sequence joins TRBV6-2 or TRBV6-3 and TRBJ1-5; 7 bases map to TRBD1. V lost 0 bases and J lost 5; bases outside the gene matches: 10. CDR3 length: 17 amino acids. In germline, CDR1 is MNHEY, CDR2 SVGEGT. The DNA for the CDR3 is TGTGCCAGCAGTTACTCTTTCGGCAGGGGGTGGGATCAGCCCCAGCATTTT. This codes for CASSYSFGRGWDQPQHF.

This chain links TRBV27 with TRBJ1-4, with D possibly matching TRBD1 (5 bases). The CDR3 has 14 amino acids. Germline V CDR1 and CDR2: MNHEY, SMNVEV (reference sequence). V shed 5 bases and J shed 6 bases, with 13 bases lying between them. The CDR3 sequence: CASSRGGWDEKLFF. The CDR3 DNA follows: TGTGCCAGCAGTCGGGGGGGGTGGGATGAAAAACTGTTTTTT.

CDR3 sequence (DNA): TGTGCCTGTACTCTTACAGGGGGAGAGACCCAGTACTTC. Protein: CACTLTGGETQYF. This chain links TRBV30 with TRBJ2-5, with 8 bases that match TRBD1. In germline, CDR1 is GTSNPN, CDR2 SVGIG (reference sequence). The CDR3 covers 13 residues. Losses at the gene ends were 6 bases for V and 4 bases for J; bases not matched to a gene: 7.

The chain carries TRBV19 and TRBJ2-6; D is uncertain. CDR1 is LNHDA, CDR2 SQIVND, per germline (reference sequence). V was trimmed by 5 bases and J by 0 bases, leaving 11 bases between them. CDR3 length: 16 amino acids. DNA for the CDR3: TGTGCCAGTAGTGCCTTAGTTGCCTCTGGGGCCAACGTCCTGACTTTC. It codes for CASSALVASGANVLTF. Full variable domain (rest looked up from reference TRBV19 and TRBJ2-6): DGGITQSPKYLFRKEGQNVTLSCEQNLNHDAMYWYRQDPGQGLRLIYYSQIVNDFQKGDIAEGYSVSREKKESFPLTVTSAQKNPTAFYLCASSALVASGANVLTFGAGSRLTVL.

The chain couples TRBV12-5 to TRBJ2-2, with D possibly matching TRBD1 (5 bases). The CDR3 is 18 amino acids. Germline-derived CDR1 and CDR2 are LGHNT and FRNRAP. V was pared by 0 bases and J by 1 base, with 15 bases between. The CDR3 loop reads CASGLVLRAELNTGELFF. The DNA of the CDR3 is TGTGCTAGTGGTTTGGTACTCAGGGCCGAACTGAACACCGGGGAGCTGTTTTTT. The variable domain in full, completed from reference TRBV12-5 and TRBJ2-2, reads DARVTQTPRHKVTEMGQEVTMRCQPILGHNTVFWYRQTMMQGLELLAYFRNRAPLDDSGMPKDRFSAEMPDATLATLKIQPSEPRDSAVYFCASGLVLRAELNTGELFFGEGSRLTVL.

The chain has TRBV21-1 and TRBJ2-2; the D call of TRBD2 is as the table states it, not checked on the DNA. TRBV21-1 is designated a pseudogene. This CDR3 comprises 17 residues. The CDR3, as DNA: TGTGCCAGCAGCAAAAGACGCAGTACCCCCGGGACCGGGGAGCTGTTTTTT. Encoded protein: CASSKRRSTPGTGELFF.

V and J are TRBV5-1 and TRBJ2-1; 8 nucleotides line up with TRBD2. The length of the CDR3 is 14 residues. The V and J ends lost 0 bases and 6 bases, in that order; junction bases with no gene match: 2. Germline loops: CDR1 SGHRS, CDR2 YFSETQ. As DNA, the CDR3 is TGCGCCAGCAGCTTGGGGGCGGGGGGCAATGAGCAGTTCTTC. As protein: CASSLGAGGNEQFF.

The J gene is TRBJ2-5, the V gene TRBV3-1 (or the pseudogene TRBV3-2); the D gene is possibly TRBD2 (6 bases). Trimming pared 4 bases from V and 2 bases from J, leaving 17 bases between. CDR1 is LGHDT, CDR2 YNNKEL, per germline (reference sequence). The CDR3 spans 16 residues. This CDR3 is CASSRARWGLQETQYF. In DNA form, the CDR3 reads TGTGCCAGCAGCCGGGCCCGGTGGGGACTGCAAGAGACCCAGTACTTC.

Remarks on this clone: Other DNA sequences in the same sample also yield this CDR3. The chain is built from TRBV6-5 and TRBJ1-6; 9 bases are shared with TRBD1. This CDR3 is 13 amino acids long. Germline CDR1 reads MNHEY; CDR2 reads SVGAGI. With 6 bases clipped from V and 7 bases from J, the junction kept 1 base outside the gene matches. The CDR3 DNA follows: TGTGCCAGCAGGGGACAGGGAAATTCACCCCTCCACTTT. Its translation is CASRGQGNSPLHF.

In this sample, this clone turned up once. The V gene is TRBV25-1, the J gene TRBJ1-3, with TRBD1 matching over 8 bases. CDR1 is MGHDK, CDR2 SYGVNS, per germline. The CDR3 runs to 14 residues. V trimming: 4 bases; J trimming: 6 bases; junction bases outside the gene matches: 5. CDR3 bases: TGTGCCAGCAGTGTTGCAGGGGGCGTAAACACCATATATTTT. Encoded protein: CASSVAGGVNTIYF.

V usage is TRBV24-1 and J usage is TRBJ2-7, with 8 bases fitting TRBD1. V shed 2 bases, J shed 10 bases, and the junction held 3 bases outside the gene matches. CDR3 size: 12 residues. CDR1 and CDR2 (germline): KGHDR, SFDVKD. CDR3 region: CATSDWTGRQYF. DNA for the CDR3: TGTGCCACCAGTGATTGGACAGGGCGACAGTACTTC.